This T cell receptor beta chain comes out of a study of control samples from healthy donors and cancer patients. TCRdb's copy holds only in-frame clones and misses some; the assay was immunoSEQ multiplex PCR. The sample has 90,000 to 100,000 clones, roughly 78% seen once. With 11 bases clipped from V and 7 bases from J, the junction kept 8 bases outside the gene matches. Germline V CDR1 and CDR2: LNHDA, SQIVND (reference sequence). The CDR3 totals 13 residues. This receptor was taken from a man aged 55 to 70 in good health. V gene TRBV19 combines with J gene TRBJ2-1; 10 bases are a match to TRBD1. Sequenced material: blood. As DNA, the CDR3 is TGTGCCGTTGGGGACAGGGGTTATAATGAGCAGTTCTTC. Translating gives CAVGDRGYNEQFF.